These T cell receptor beta chains were read from a single sample in a study of blood T cell repertoires in COVID-19. Produced via immunoSEQ multiplex PCR; TCRdb's table is partial and in-frame only. Here the sample spans 10,000 to 15,000 clones, 72% being singletons. The source material was peripheral blood. These receptors were collected from a man between 60 and 75 years old with COVID-19, enrolled during active disease. The CDR3 runs from the conserved cysteine through the conserved F or W. A D gene is named only where the DNA matches it firmly. Rows may omit the clone size; those that give it use once, few, many or a size class.

d_call clone_size cdr3_length j_call v_call cdr3_nt cdr3_aa
NA medium-sized 14 TRBJ2-3 TRBV9 TGTGCCAGCAGCGCCCTCTCTCTCCGAGATACGCAGTATTTT CASSALSLRDTQYF
TRBD1 NA 15 TRBJ1-1 TRBV7-3 TGTGCCAGCAGCTTAAACAGGGGGAACAACACTGAAGCTTTCTTT CASSLNRGNNTEAFF
NA few 15 TRBJ1-6 TRBV30 TGTGCCTGGAGTCTACGGGGGGGGCGGTATTCACCCCTCCACTTT CAWSLRGGRYSPLHF
NA NA 16 TRBJ1-2 TRBV4-2 TGTGCCAGCAGCCAAGAAGCCGCGCTGGGGCCTTATGGCTACACCTTC CASSQEAALGPYGYTF
TRBD2 NA 16 TRBJ2-3 TRBV5-1 TGCGCCAGCAGCGTTTCTAGCGGGGGGGCACAAGATACGCAGTATTTT CASSVSSGGAQDTQYF
TRBD1 once 13 TRBJ1-1 TRBV12-3/TRBV12-4 TGTGCCAGCAGTTTGGACAGGGTTACTGAAGCTTTCTTT CASSLDRVTEAFF
NA once 15 TRBJ1-1 TRBV30 TGTGCACAGAAGTTCGTTGGGGCGGAGGGCACTGAAGCTTTCTTT CAQKFVGAEGTEAFF
NA NA 14 TRBJ1-2 TRBV3-1/TRBV3-2 TGTGCCAGCAGCCACCTTCGCGGCGGTTATGGCTACACCTTC CASSHLRGGYGYTF
NA NA 15 TRBJ2-3 TRBV21-1 TGTGCCAGCAGCCAGCCGGGGGAAGGCACAGATACGCAGTATTTT CASSQPGEGTDTQYF
NA NA 14 TRBJ2-1 TRBV21-1 TGTGCCAGCAGCAAAGCGGGCTATCACAATGAGCAGTTCTTC CASSKAGYHNEQFF
TRBD1 NA 15 TRBJ2-7 TRBV15 TGTGCCACCAGCAGAGATCGGGACAGGGTTAGCGAGCAGTACTTC CATSRDRDRVSEQYF
NA once 12 TRBJ2-5 TRBV6-2/TRBV6-3 TGTGCCAGCAGCCGACAGAGAGAGACCCAGTACTTC CASSRQRETQYF
NA once 16 TRBJ1-3 TRBV14 TGTGCCAGCAGCCAAGCTTCGGGGAGCTCTGGAAACACCATATATTTT CASSQASGSSGNTIYF
NA NA 15 TRBJ1-2 TRBV4-1 TGCGCCAGCAGCTGGGGAGGGGAACTTGGCTATGGCTACACCTTC CASSWGGELGYGYTF
TRBD2 NA 13 TRBJ2-7 TRBV5-1 TGCGCCAGCAGCTCCGGACTAGAAACCAGGCAGTACTTC CASSSGLETRQYF
TRBD1 few 15 TRBJ1-5 TRBV19 TGTGCCAGTAGTGGAGGGGACAGGGGCAATCAGCCCCAGCATTTT CASSGGDRGNQPQHF
TRBD2 NA 18 TRBJ2-3 TRBV4-3 TGCGCCAGCAGCCAAGGGACCCTAGCGGCCAAGAGCACAGATACGCAGTATTTT CASSQGTLAAKSTDTQYF
NA few 15 TRBJ1-5 TRBV28 TGTGCCAGCAGTTTAGACAGAGATAGCAATCAGCCCCAGCATTTT CASSLDRDSNQPQHF
TRBD1 NA 15 TRBJ2-7 TRBV30 TGTGCCTGGATTCGCCGAGACAGGGGACGCTACGAGCAGTACTTC CAWIRRDRGRYEQYF
NA once 18 TRBJ2-7 TRBV12-2 TGTGCAAGTCGCTTAATGAAGGGCTTCCGACAGGGCATAATCGAGCAGTACTTC CASRLMKGFRQGIIEQYF
TRBD1 NA 17 TRBJ1-2 TRBV7-2 TGTGCCGGCTACACACCTCTGGGGGACAGGGGGAACTATGGCTACACCTTC CAGYTPLGDRGNYGYTF